The entry that follows covers one TCR beta chain sequence. The data originate from a study of blood T cell repertoires in COVID-19. Germline loops: CDR1 MDHEN, CDR2 SYDVKM. V was pared by 7 bases and J by 8 bases, with 8 bases of the junction left unmatched. The CDR3 length is 14 residues. TCRdb's copy holds only in-frame clones and misses some; the assay was immunoSEQ multiplex PCR. The table lists roughly 260,000 clones, about 89% of them singletons. The genes are TRBV28 and TRBJ1-2, with 12 bases lining up with TRBD1. What was sequenced was PBMCs or T cells enriched from blood (not recorded which). The receptor was derived from a woman in her late teens or twenties who had recovered from COVID-19. CDR3 region: CASTSGQGAGGYTF. The CDR3, as DNA: TGTGCCAGCACCTCGGGACAGGGGGCGGGGGGCTACACCTTC.